The following is a T cell receptor beta chain sequence with its context. This entry is derived from a study of blood T cell repertoires in COVID-19. This CDR3 contains 11 residues. Germline V gives CDR1 LNHDA, CDR2 SQIVND (reference sequence). The V gene lost 5 bases and the J gene lost 5 bases, with 7 bases spanning the gap. Original analysis: How many nucleated cells were present was estimated from reference gene primer amplification. Repertoires were generated with immunoSEQ multiplex PCR, while TCRdb's copy carries only in-frame clones and drops some. V and J calls and clone size come straight from that table; D and trimming were deduced from the DNA. The table lists 40,000 or so clones, roughly nine tenths of them singletons.

The specimen sequenced was peripheral blood. This chain joins TRBV19 and TRBJ2-7; maybe TRBD1 (6 bases). The TCR originated in a woman aged 25 to 39 in a cohort sampled during active COVID-19. The CDR3 nucleotides read TGTGCCAGTAGTTACAGGGACGAGCAGTACTTC. It codes for CASSYRDEQYF.